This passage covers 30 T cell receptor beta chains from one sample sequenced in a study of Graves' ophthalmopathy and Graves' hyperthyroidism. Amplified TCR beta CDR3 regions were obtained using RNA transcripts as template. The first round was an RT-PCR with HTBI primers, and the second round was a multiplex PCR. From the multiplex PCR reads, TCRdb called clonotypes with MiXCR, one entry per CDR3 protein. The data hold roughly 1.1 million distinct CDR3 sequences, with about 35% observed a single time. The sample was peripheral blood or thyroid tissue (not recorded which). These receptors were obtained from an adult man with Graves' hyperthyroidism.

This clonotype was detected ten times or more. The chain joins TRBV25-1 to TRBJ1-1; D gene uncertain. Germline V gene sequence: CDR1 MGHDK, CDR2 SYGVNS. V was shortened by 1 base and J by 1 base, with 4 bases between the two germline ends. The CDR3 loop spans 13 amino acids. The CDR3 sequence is CASSELWNTEAFF. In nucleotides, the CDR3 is TGTGCCAGCAGTGAATTGTGGAACACTGAAGCTTTCTTT.

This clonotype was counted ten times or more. CDR3 coding DNA: TGCAGTGCGCCGGGGCAGACGTCCTACGAGCAGTACTTC. Its protein is CSAPGQTSYEQYF. The chain links TRBV20-1 to TRBJ2-7; D is perhaps TRBD1 or TRBD2 (5 bases each). The CDR3 is 13 residues long. Germline loops: CDR1 DFQATT, CDR2 SNEGSKA (reference sequence). Trimming shortened V by 6 bases and J by 1 base, and 13 bases separated the two germline ends.

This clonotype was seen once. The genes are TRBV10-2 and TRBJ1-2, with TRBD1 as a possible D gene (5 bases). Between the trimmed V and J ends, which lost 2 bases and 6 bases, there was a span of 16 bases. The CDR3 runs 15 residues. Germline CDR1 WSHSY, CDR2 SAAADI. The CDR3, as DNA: TGCGCCAGCAGTGAGCCGGGACCCCAAGAGAATGGCTACACCTTC. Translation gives CASSEPGPQENGYTF.

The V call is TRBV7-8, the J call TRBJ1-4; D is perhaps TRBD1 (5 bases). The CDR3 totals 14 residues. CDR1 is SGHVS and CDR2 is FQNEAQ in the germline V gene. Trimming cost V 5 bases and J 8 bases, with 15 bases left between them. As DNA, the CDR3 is TGTGCCAGCAGCCTCTTCGGAGACAGAGAAAAACTGTTTTTT. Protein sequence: CASSLFGDREKLFF.

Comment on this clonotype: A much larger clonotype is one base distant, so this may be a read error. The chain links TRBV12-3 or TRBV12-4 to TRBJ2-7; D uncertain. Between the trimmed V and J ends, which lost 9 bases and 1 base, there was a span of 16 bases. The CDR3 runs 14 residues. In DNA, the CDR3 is TGTGCCAGACTCCTAGTGGGAACATCCTACGAGCAGTACTTC. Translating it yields CARLLVGTSYEQYF.

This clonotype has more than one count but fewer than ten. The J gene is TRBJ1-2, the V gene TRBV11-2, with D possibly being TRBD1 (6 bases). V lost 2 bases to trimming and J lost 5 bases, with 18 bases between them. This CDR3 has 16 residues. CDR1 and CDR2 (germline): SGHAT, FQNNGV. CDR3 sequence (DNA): TGTGCCAGCAGCTTATTGACCCGGACAGAGCCATATGGCTACACCTTC. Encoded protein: CASSLLTRTEPYGYTF.

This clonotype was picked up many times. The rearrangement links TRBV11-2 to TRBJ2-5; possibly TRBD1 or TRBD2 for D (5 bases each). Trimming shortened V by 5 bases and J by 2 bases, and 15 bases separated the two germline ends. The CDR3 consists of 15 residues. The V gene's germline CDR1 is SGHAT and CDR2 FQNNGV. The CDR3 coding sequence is TGTGCCAGCAGCCCCGGGGCAGGCAGACAAGAGACCCAGTACTTC. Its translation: CASSPGAGRQETQYF.

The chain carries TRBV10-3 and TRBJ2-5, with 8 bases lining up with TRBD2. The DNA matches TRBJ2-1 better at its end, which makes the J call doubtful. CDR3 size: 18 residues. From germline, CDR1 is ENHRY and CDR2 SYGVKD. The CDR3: CAISAAPGSGGSYNEQFF. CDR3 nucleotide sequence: TGTGCCATCAGTGCGGCCCCGGGGAGCGGGGGTTCCTACAATGAGCAGTTCTTC.

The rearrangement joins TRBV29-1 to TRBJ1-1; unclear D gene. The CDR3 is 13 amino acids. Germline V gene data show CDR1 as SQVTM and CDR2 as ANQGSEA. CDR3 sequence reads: CSATAGLNTEAFF. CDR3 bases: TGCAGTGCCACCGCGGGCCTGAACACTGAAGCTTTCTTT.

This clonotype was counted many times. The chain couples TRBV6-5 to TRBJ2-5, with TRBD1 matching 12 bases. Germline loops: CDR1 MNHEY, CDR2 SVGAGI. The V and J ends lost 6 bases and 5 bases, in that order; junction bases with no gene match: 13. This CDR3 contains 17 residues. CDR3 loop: CASSRGSGQGARETQYF. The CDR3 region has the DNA TGTGCCAGCAGCCGCGGGTCGGGACAGGGGGCTCGGGAGACCCAGTACTTC.

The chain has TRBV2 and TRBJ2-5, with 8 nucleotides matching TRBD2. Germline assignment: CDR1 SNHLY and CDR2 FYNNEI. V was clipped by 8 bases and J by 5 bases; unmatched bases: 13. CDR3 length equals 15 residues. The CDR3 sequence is CASYPGGDTGETQYF. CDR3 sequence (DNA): TGTGCCAGCTATCCGGGGGGGGACACCGGGGAGACCCAGTACTTC.

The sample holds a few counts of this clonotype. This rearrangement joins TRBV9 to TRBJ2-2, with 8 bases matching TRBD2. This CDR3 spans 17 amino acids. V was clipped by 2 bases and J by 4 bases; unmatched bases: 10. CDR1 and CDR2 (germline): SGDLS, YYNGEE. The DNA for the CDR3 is TGTGCCAGCAGCGTGGGGGGAGCGGGAGTAGGCACCGGGGAGCTGTTTTTT. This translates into CASSVGGAGVGTGELFF.

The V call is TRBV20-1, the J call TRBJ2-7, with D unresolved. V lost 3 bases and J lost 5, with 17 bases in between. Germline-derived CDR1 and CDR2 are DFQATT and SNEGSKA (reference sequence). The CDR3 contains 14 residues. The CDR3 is CSARLPGRNDEQYF. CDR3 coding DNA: TGCAGTGCTAGGTTGCCCGGGCGGAACGACGAGCAGTACTTC.

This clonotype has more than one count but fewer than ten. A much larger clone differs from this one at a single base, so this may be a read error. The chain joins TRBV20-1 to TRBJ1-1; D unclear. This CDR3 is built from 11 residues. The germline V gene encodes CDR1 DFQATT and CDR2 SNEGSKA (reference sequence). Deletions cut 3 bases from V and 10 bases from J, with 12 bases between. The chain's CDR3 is CSARRQAGAFF. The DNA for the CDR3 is TGCAGTGCTAGGAGGCAGGCTGGAGCTTTCTTT.

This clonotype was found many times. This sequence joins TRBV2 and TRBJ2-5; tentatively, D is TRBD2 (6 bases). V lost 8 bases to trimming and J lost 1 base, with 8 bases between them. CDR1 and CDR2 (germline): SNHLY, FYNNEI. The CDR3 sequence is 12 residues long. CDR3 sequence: CASLASQETQYF. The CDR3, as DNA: TGTGCCAGCCTAGCGTCCCAAGAGACCCAGTACTTC. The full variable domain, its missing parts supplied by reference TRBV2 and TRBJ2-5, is EPEVTQTPSHQVTQMGQEVILRCVPISNHLYFYWYRQILGQKVEFLVSFYNNEISEKSEIFDDQFSVERPDGSNFTLKIRSTKLEDSAMYFCASLASQETQYFGPGTRLLVL.

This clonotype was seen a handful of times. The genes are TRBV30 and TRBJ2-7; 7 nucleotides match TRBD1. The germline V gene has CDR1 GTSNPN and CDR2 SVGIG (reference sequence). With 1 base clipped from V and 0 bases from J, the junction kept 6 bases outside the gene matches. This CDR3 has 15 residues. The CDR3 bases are TGTGCCTGGAGTGGAAAGGACAGGCGCTCCTACGAGCAGTACTTC. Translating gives CAWSGKDRRSYEQYF.

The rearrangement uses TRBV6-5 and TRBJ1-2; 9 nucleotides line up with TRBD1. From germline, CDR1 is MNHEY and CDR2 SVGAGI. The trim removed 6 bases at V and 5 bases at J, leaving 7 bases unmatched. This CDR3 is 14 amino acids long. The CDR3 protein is CASRGQGVSYGYTF. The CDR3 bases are TGTGCCAGCAGGGGACAGGGTGTTTCGTATGGCTACACCTTC.

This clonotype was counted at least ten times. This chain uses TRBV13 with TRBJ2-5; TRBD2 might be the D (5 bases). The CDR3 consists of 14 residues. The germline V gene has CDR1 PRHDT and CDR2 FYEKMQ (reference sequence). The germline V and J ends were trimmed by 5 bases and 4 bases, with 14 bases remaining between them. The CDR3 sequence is CASSDLGVAETQYF. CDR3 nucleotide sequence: TGTGCCAGCAGCGACCTGGGAGTTGCAGAGACCCAGTACTTC. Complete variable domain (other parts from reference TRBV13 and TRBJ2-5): AAGVIQSPRHLIKEKRETATLKCYPIPRHDTVYWYQQGPGQDPQFLISFYEKMQSDKGSIPDRFSAQQFSDYHSELNMSSLELGDSALYFCASSDLGVAETQYFGPGTRLLVL.

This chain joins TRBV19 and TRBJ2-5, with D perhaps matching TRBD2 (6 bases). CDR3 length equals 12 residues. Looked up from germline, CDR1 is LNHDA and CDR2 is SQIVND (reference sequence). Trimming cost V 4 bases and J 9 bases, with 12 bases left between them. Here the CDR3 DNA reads TGTGCCAGTAGTACGCCCGGGGAGGCCCAGTACTTC. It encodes CASSTPGEAQYF.

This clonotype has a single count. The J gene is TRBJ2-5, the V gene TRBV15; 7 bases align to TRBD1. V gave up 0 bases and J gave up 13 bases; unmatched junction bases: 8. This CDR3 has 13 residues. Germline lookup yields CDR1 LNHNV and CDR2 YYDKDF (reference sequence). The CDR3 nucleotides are TGTGCCACCAGCAGAGATCTCGGGACAGTGGGGTACTTC. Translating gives CATSRDLGTVGYF.

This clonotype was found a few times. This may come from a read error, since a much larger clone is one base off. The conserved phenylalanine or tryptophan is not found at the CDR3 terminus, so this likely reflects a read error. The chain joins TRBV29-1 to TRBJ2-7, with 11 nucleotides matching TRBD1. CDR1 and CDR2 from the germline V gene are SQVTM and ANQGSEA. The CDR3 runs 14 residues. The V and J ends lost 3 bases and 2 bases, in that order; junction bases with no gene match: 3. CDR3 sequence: CSVEWDRGAYEQYL. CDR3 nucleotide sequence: TGCAGCGTTGAGTGGGACAGGGGGGCCTACGAGCAGTACCTC.

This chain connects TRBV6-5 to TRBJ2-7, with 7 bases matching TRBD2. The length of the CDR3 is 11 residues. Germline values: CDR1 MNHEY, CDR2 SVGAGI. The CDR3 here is CAGGDGYEQYF. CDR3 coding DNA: TGTGCGGGGGGGGATGGCTACGAGCAGTACTTC.

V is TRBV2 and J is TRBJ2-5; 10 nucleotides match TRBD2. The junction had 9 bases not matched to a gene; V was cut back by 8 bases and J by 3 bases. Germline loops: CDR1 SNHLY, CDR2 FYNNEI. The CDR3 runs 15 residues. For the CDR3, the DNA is TGTGCCAGCCGACCCTCGAGCGGGGGGGAAGAGACCCAGTACTTC. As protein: CASRPSSGGEETQYF.

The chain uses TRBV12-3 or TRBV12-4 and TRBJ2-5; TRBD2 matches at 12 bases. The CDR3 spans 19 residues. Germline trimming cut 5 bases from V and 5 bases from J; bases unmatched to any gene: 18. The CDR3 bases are TGTGCCAGCAGTCCCGCCCACCGACTAGCGGGAGTGTGGCTGGAGACCCAGTACTTC. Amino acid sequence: CASSPAHRLAGVWLETQYF.

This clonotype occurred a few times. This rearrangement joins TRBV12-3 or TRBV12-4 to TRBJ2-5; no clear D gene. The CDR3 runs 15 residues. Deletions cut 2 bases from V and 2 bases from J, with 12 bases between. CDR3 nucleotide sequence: TGTGCCAGCAGTTTATCTGGCTCACTTCAAGAGACCCAGTACTTC. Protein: CASSLSGSLQETQYF.

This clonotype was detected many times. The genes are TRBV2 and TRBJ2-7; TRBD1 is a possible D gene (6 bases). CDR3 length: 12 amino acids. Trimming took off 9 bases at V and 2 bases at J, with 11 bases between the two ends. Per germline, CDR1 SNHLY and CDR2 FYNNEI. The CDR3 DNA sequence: TGTGCCAGACAGGGTGCGGCCTACGAGCAGTACTTC. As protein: CARQGAAYEQYF. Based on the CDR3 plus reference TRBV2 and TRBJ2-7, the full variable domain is EPEVTQTPSHQVTQMGQEVILRCVPISNHLYFYWYRQILGQKVEFLVSFYNNEISEKSEIFDDQFSVERPDGSNFTLKIRSTKLEDSAMYFCARQGAAYEQYFGPGTRLTVT.

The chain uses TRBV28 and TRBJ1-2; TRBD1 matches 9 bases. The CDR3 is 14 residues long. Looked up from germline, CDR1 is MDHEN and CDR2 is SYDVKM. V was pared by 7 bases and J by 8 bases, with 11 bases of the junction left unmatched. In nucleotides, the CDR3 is TGTGCCAGCACCAATTCCGGGACAGGGAGAGGCTACACCTTC. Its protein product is CASTNSGTGRGYTF.

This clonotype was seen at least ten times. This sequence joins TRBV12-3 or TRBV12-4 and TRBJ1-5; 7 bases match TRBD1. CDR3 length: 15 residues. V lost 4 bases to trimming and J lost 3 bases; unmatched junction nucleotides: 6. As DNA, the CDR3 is TGTGCCAGCAGTTCACTGACAGGGAACAATCAGCCCCAGCATTTT. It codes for CASSSLTGNNQPQHF.

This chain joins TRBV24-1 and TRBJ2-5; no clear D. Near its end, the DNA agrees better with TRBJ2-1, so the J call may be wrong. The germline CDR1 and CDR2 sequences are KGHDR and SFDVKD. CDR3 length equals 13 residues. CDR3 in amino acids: CATSARRIGEQFF. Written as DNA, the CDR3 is TGTGCCACCAGTGCCCGGCGTATCGGTGAGCAGTTCTTC.

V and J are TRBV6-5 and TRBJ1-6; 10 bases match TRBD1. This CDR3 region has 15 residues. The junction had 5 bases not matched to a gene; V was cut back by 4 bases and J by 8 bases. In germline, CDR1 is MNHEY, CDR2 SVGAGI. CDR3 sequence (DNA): TGTGCCAGCAGTTTAAAGGGGACAGGGGATTCACCCCTCCACTTT. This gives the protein CASSLKGTGDSPLHF.